This entry features one T cell receptor beta chain sequence. V was pared by 3 bases and J by 3 bases, with 11 bases between. From germline, CDR1 is SGHNT and CDR2 YENEEA. This CDR3 has 14 amino acids. Sequencing used immunoSEQ multiplex PCR; TCRdb keeps in-frame clones, though not all of them. The sample includes more than 65,000 clones, over 85% of them seen just once. The data derive from a study of technical replicates of blood from a few donors. The TCR was taken from a human donor in good health. Source material: T cells isolated from PBMCs. This rearrangement joins TRBV11-3 to TRBJ2-5, with unresolved D. Here the CDR3 reads CASSFNQNEETQYF. The CDR3 coding sequence is TGTGCCAGCAGCTTTAACCAGAACGAAGAGACCCAGTACTTC.